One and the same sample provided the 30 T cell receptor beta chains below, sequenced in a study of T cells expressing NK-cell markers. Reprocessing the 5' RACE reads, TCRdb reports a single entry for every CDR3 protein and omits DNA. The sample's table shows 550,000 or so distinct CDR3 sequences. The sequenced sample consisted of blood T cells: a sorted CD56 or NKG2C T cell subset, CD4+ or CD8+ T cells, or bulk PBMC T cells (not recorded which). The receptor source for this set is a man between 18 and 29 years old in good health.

The CDR3 region is CASGRTGVDTQYF. The genes are TRBV2 and TRBJ2-3. The CDR3 covers 13 residues. Germline V CDR1 and CDR2: SNHLY, FYNNEI.

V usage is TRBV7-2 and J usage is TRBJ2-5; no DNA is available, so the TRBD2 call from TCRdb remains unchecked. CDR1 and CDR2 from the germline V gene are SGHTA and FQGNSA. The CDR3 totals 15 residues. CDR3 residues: CASSPWGTSQETQYF.

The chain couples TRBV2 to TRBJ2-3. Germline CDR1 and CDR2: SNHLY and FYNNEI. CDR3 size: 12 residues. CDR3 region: CASSEAQDTQYF.

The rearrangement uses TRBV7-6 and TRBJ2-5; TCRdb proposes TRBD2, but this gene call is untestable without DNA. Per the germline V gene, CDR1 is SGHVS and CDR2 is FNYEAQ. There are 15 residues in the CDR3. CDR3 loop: CASSPEADLQETQYF. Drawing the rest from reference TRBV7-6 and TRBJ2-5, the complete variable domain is GAGVSQSPRYKVTKRGQDVALRCDPISGHVSLYWYRQALGQGPEFLTYFNYEAQQDKSGLPNDRFSAERPEGSISTLTIQRTEQRDSAMYRCASSPEADLQETQYFGPGTRLLVL.

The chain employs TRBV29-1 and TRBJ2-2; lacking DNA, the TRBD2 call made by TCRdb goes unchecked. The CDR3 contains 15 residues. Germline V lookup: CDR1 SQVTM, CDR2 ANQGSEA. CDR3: CSVQVFGAPTGELFF.

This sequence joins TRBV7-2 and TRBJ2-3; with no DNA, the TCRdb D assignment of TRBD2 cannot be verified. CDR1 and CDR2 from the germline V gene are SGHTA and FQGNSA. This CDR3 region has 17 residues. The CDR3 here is CASSLRAAERTTDTQYF.

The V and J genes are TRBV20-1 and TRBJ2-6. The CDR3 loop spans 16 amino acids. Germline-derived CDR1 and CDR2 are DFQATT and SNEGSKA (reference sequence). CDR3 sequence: CSARPSWSSGANVLTF.

CDR3 protein: CATSTVETWGTDTQYF. The rearrangement links TRBV6-2 or TRBV6-3 to TRBJ2-3. Per the germline V gene, CDR1 is MNHEY and CDR2 is SVGEGT. The length of the CDR3 is 16 residues.

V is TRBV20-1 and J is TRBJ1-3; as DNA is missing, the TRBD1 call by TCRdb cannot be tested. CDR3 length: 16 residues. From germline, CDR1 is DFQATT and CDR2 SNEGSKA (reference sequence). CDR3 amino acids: CSARDPGQDSGNTIYF.

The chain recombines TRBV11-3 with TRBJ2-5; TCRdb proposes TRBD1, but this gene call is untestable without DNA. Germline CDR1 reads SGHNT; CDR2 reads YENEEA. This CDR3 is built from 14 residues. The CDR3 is CASNKDSPSETQYF.

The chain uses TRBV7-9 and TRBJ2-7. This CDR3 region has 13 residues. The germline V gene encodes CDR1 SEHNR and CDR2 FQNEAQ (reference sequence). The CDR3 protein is CASTWAGYYEQYF.

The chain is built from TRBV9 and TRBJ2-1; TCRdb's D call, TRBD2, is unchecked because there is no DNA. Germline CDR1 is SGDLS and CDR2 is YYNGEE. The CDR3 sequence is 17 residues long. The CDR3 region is CASRAPGLASNYNEQFF.

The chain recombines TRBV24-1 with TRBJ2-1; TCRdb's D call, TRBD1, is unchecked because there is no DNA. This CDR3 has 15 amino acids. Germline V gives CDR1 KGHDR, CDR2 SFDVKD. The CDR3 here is CATSKGQVSYNEQFF.

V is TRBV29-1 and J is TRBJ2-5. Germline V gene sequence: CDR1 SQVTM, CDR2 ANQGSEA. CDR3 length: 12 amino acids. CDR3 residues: CSVAQRKETQYF.

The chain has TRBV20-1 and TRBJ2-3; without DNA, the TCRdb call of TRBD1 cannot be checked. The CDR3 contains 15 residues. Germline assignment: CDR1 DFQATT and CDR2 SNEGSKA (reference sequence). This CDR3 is CSATTGGRLTDTQYF.

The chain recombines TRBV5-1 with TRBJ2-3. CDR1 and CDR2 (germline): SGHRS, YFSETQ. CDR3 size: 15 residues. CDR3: CASSLGRMGSDTQYF. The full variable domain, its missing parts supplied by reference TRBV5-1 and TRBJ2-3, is KAGVTQTPRYLIKTRGQQVTLSCSPISGHRSVSWYQQTPGQGLQFLFEYFSETQRNKGNFPGRFSGRQFSNSRSEMNVSTLELGDSALYLCASSLGRMGSDTQYFGPGTRLTVL.

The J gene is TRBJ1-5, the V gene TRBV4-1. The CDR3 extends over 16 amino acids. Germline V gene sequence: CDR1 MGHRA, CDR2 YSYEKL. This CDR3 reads CASSQDVIAGPQPQHF.

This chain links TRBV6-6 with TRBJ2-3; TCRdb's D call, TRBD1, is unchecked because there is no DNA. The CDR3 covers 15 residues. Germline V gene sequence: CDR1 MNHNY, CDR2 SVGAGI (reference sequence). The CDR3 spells CASSYGLPPRDTQYF.

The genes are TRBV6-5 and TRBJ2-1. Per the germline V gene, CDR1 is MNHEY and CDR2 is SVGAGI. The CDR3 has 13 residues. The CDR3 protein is CASSYPIDSEQFF.

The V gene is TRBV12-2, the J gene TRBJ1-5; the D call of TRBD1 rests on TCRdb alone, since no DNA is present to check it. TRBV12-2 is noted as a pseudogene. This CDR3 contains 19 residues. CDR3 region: CASRPPSSRGQIGNQPQHF.

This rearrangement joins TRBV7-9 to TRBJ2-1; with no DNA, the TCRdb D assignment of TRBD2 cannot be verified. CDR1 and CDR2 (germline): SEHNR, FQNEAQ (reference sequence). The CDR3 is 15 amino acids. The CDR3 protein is CASSSGAGVIHEQFF.

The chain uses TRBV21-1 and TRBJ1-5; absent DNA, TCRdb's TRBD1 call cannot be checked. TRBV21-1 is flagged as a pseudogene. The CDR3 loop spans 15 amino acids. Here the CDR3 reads CASSSGRLSNQPQHF.

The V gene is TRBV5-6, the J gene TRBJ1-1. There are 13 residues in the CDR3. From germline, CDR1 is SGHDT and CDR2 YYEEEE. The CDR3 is CASSSFSTTEAFF. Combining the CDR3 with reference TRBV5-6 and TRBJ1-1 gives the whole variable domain DAGVTQSPTHLIKTRGQQVTLRCSPKSGHDTVSWYQQALGQGPQFIFQYYEEEERQRGNFPDRFSGHQFPNYSSELNVNALLLGDSALYLCASSSFSTTEAFFGQGTRLTVV.

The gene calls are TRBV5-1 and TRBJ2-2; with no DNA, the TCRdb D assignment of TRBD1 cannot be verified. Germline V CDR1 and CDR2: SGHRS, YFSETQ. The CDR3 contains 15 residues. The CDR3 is CASSLEAAGGGELFF. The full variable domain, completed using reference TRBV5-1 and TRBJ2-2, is KAGVTQTPRYLIKTRGQQVTLSCSPISGHRSVSWYQQTPGQGLQFLFEYFSETQRNKGNFPGRFSGRQFSNSRSEMNVSTLELGDSALYLCASSLEAAGGGELFFGEGSRLTVL.

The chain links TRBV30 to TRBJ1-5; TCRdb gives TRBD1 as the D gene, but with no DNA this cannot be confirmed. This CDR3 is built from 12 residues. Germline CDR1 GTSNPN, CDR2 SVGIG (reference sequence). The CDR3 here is CAWSPGIQPQHF. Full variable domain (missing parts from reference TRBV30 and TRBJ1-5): SQTIHQWPATLVQPVGSPLSLECTVEGTSNPNLYWYRQAAGRGLQLLFYSVGIGQISSEVPQNLSASRPQDRQFILSSKKLLLSDSGFYLCAWSPGIQPQHFGDGTRLSIL.

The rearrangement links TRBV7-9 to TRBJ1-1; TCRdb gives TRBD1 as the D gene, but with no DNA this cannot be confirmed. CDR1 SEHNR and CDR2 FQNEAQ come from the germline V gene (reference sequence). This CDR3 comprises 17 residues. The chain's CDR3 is CASSFCGQVSVCTEAFF.

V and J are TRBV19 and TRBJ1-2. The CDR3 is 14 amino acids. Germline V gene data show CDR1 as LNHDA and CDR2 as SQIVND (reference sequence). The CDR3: CASSIYGEADGYTF.

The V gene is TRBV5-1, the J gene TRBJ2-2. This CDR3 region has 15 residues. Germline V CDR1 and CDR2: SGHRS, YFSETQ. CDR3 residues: CASSLASRDTGELFF.

The CDR3: CASSESGINQYF. This chain joins TRBV25-1 and TRBJ2-4. CDR1 is MGHDK, CDR2 SYGVNS, per germline. This CDR3 contains 12 residues.

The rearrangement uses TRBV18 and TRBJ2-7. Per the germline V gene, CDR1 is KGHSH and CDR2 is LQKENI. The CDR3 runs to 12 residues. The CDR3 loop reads CASHRDSYEQYF.